This T cell receptor (beta chain) comes out of a study of T cells in Graves' hyperthyroidism and ophthalmopathy. General study results and limits: Ophthalmopathy got predicted by the model a median approximately 6.3 months before its onset. Most expanded thyroid clonotypes above 0.001 also appeared in blood.

Every diagnosis used clinical symptoms, serum thyroxine and TRAb, thyroid ultrasound and orbital computed tomography. This clonotype was recorded many times. What it binds is not known. Amplification yielded TCR beta CDR3 regions, with RNA transcripts as the source. With the HTBI primer set, the TCR CDR3 went through a first round of RT-PCR. TCRdb redid the calling of the multiplex PCR reads with MiXCR, one entry per CDR3 protein. Here the sample spans about 600,000 distinct CDR3 sequences, approximately 15% being singletons. CDR1 and CDR2 from the germline V gene are MNHEY and SMNVEV (reference sequence). Trimming cost V 7 bases and J 3 bases; bases outside gene matches: 7. The CDR3 length is 14 residues.

This sequence originates from a woman aged 40 to 49 with Graves' ophthalmopathy. Sample: blood. The chain employs TRBV27 and TRBJ1-2; 8 bases agree with TRBD1. The DNA for the CDR3 is TGTGCCAGCACGCGACAGGGGAGCGACTATGGCTACACCTTC. Protein: CASTRQGSDYGYTF.